Listed below are T cell receptor beta chains from one sample, sequenced in a study of blood T cell repertoires in COVID-19. Profiled with immunoSEQ multiplex PCR; TCRdb holds only in-frame clones, not every one. The sample consists of approximately 49,000 clones, more than 65% of them appearing once. The sequencing sample was made of peripheral blood. The source of these receptors is a woman in her 70s with acute or convalescent COVID-19. Each CDR3 is given with its conserved first and last residue.

v_call cdr3_aa
TRBV28 CASSLPSTYNEQFF
TRBV6-2/TRBV6-3 CASSSTRPDTIYF
TRBV19 CASSDPAGANTEAFF
TRBV5-5 CASSFFGQGDNEQFF
TRBV19 CASSIGLGRDSNQPQHF
TRBV12-2 CASRCGRLAVEETQYF
TRBV24-1 CATSDGHYSGANVLTF
TRBV6-1 CASSEGRGEQFF
TRBV7-9 CASSPQEGNSPLHF
TRBV3-1/TRBV3-2 CASSRSGTGGNEQYF
TRBV6-6 CASSLPRLAAYNEQFF
TRBV28 CAIIGNRDRVATGELFF
TRBV4-1 CASSPTPGLFSGNTIYF
TRBV7-3 CASSFGGNTEAFF
TRBV6-5 CASSTSGTGRAFF
TRBV2 CANQGSSYNSPLHF
TRBV5-1 CASSLGASGRAAVTGELFF
TRBV18 CASSPPPGLAGYDEQFF
TRBV5-1 CASRPSGGMGTDTQYF
TRBV29-1 CSAQEGGSGELFF
TRBV12-3/TRBV12-4 CASSEDREGFYTF
TRBV3-1/TRBV3-2 CASSQVRDWQETQYF
TRBV19 CASNPWGQSSYNEQFF
TRBV10-3 CAISSDRFGGTEAFF